Below are 28 T cell receptor beta chains sequenced from a single sample in a study of T cell changes during pregnancy in multiple sclerosis. Repertoires were generated with immunoSEQ multiplex PCR, while TCRdb's copy carries only in-frame clones and drops some. Among 30,000 to 40,000 clones, just over 90% were seen once, and the ten largest hold about 0.8%. This specimen was CD4+ T cells from peripheral blood mononuclear cells, taken in the third trimester of pregnancy. All receptors come from a female donor with multiple sclerosis, enrolled in a pregnancy study.

This chain links TRBV4-3 with TRBJ2-5; 11 positions agree with TRBD2. The CDR3 loop spans 16 amino acids. Germline loops: CDR1 LGHNA, CDR2 YSLEER. J was trimmed by 6 bases and V by 0 bases; bases with no gene match: 6. The CDR3 loop is CASSQELAGGKQTQYF. CDR3 in DNA: TGCGCCAGCAGCCAAGAATTAGCGGGAGGGAAGCAGACCCAGTACTTC.

This chain uses TRBV19 with TRBJ1-4; 9 bases are shared with TRBD1. Germline CDR1 is LNHDA and CDR2 is SQIVND (reference sequence). Trimming removed 10 bases from V and 5 bases from J; junction bases left unmatched: 5. The CDR3 extends over 13 amino acids. The CDR3: CAILDRGNEKLFF. The CDR3 DNA reads as TGTGCCATCTTGGACAGGGGCAATGAAAAACTGTTTTTT.

V usage is TRBV30 and J usage is TRBJ2-4; the D gene is possibly TRBD2 (6 bases). Germline V lookup: CDR1 GTSNPN, CDR2 SVGIG (reference sequence). The CDR3 sequence is 15 residues long. V lost 3 bases to trimming and J lost 3 bases, with 15 bases between them. The CDR3 coding sequence is TGTGCCTGGAGCACCCTCGGGGGAGGCAAAAACATTCAGTACTTC. It yields the protein CAWSTLGGGKNIQYF.

The chain joins TRBV10-3 to TRBJ2-5; D is unclear. This CDR3 spans 16 amino acids. Between the trimmed V and J ends, which lost 3 bases and 1 base, there was a span of 15 bases. The germline gives CDR1 ENHRY, CDR2 SYGVKD. The DNA for the CDR3 is TGTGCCATCAGTGACCGGTCTACTGGTGGCCAAGAGACCCAGTACTTC. It is translated as CAISDRSTGGQETQYF.

J is TRBJ2-7 and V is TRBV5-4, with 10 bases matching TRBD2. The germline CDR1 and CDR2 sequences are SGHNT and YYREEE (reference sequence). This CDR3 spans 14 amino acids. V shed 5 bases and J 4 bases; nucleotides not matched to a gene: 6. Here the CDR3 reads CASRETSGNYEQYF. The CDR3 DNA sequence: TGTGCCAGCAGAGAAACTAGCGGGAATTACGAGCAGTACTTC.

J is TRBJ2-5 and V is TRBV5-4; tentative D call: TRBD2 (6 bases). Trimming shortened V by 3 bases and J by 0 bases, and 9 bases separated the two germline ends. Germline V gives CDR1 SGHNT, CDR2 YYREEE (reference sequence). The CDR3 runs 14 residues. CDR3 nucleotide sequence: TGTGCCAGCAGCTGGCGGACTAACCAAGAGACCCAGTACTTC. Its protein is CASSWRTNQETQYF.

The chain carries TRBV2 and TRBJ2-5; TRBD1 might be the D (5 bases). The CDR3 extends over 16 amino acids. Trimming pared 6 bases from V and 5 bases from J, leaving 22 bases between. CDR1 SNHLY and CDR2 FYNNEI come from the germline V gene. The CDR3 sequence is CASSEMQTALGETQYF. The CDR3 DNA follows: TGTGCCAGCAGCGAAATGCAGACAGCCTTGGGGGAGACCCAGTACTTC.

This chain connects TRBV30 to TRBJ1-4, with D possibly matching TRBD1 (5 bases). The CDR3 spans 13 residues. The germline CDR1 and CDR2 sequences are GTSNPN and SVGIG (reference sequence). The V end was cut by 5 bases, the J end by 8 bases, with 15 bases between. CDR3 DNA: TGTGCCTGGTCGGATCCCCGGGGGGAAAAACTGTTTTTT. Protein sequence: CAWSDPRGEKLFF.

V is TRBV7-2 and J is TRBJ2-3, with D perhaps matching TRBD2 (6 bases). The ends were cut back, 5 bases at V and 6 bases at J, with 12 bases in the middle. This CDR3 region has 13 residues. Germline V gene sequence: CDR1 SGHTA, CDR2 FQGNSA. The CDR3 is CASSPRSGDTQYF. The CDR3 DNA reads TGTGCCAGCAGCCCTCGGAGCGGGGATACGCAGTATTTT.

The rearrangement uses TRBV28 and TRBJ1-2, with 9 bases identical to TRBD1. The CDR3 has 14 amino acids. The V gene end was trimmed by 6 bases and the J gene end by 7 bases; junction bases not matched to a gene: 9. Per germline, CDR1 MDHEN and CDR2 SYDVKM. In nucleotides, the CDR3 is TGTGCCAGCAGAGCCACCGGGACAGGGTTTGGCTACACCTTC. Translating it yields CASRATGTGFGYTF.

V gene TRBV6-1 combines with J gene TRBJ2-3; 12 positions match TRBD2. With 8 bases clipped from V and 4 bases from J, the junction kept 7 bases outside the gene matches. Germline CDR1 is MNHNS and CDR2 is SASEGT. This CDR3 contains 15 residues. CDR3: CASVTSGRVPDTQYF. The DNA of the CDR3 is TGTGCCAGCGTGACTAGCGGGAGAGTTCCAGATACGCAGTATTTT.

The chain uses TRBV5-5 and TRBJ2-3, with D perhaps matching TRBD1 (8 bases). The germline V gene has CDR1 SGHKS and CDR2 YYEKEE (reference sequence). The V and J ends lost 0 bases and 5 bases respectively, with 19 bases between them. The CDR3 loop spans 17 amino acids. CDR3 sequence (DNA): TGTGCCAGCAGCTTGGCCGGTACAGGGGGGGTGGAAGATACGCAGTATTTT. It encodes CASSLAGTGGVEDTQYF.

This clone was seen a single time. The chain's CDR3 is CASRSSGYSYNEQFF. In nucleotides, the CDR3 is TGCGCCAGCAGAAGTAGCGGTTACTCCTACAATGAGCAGTTCTTC. The chain combines TRBV5-1 with TRBJ2-1; possibly TRBD2 for D (6 bases). The germline V gene encodes CDR1 SGHRS and CDR2 YFSETQ. V was shortened by 5 bases and J by 0 bases, with 12 bases between the two germline ends. CDR3 length equals 15 residues. Filled out from reference TRBV5-1 and TRBJ2-1, the complete variable domain reads KAGVTQTPRYLIKTRGQQVTLSCSPISGHRSVSWYQQTPGQGLQFLFEYFSETQRNKGNFPGRFSGRQFSNSRSEMNVSTLELGDSALYLCASRSSGYSYNEQFFGPGTRLTVL.

This chain links TRBV29-1 with TRBJ1-1; D is unresolved. Looked up from germline, CDR1 is SQVTM and CDR2 is ANQGSEA. The CDR3 spans 11 residues. V lost 4 bases and J lost 5, with 8 bases in between. The CDR3 sequence: CSVAIETEAFF. The CDR3 DNA reads as TGCAGCGTTGCCATAGAAACTGAAGCTTTCTTT.

The V and J genes are TRBV28 and TRBJ1-2; 7 nucleotides align to TRBD1. Germline V gene sequence: CDR1 MDHEN, CDR2 SYDVKM. The CDR3 length is 12 residues. The V gene end was trimmed by 8 bases and the J gene end by 5 bases; junction bases not matched to a gene: 5. The CDR3 coding sequence is TGTGCCAGCCGGGACAGTCCATATGGCTACACCTTC. It translates to CASRDSPYGYTF.

The chain is built from TRBV18 and TRBJ1-2; 9 bases line up with TRBD1. Germline V gene data show CDR1 as KGHSH and CDR2 as LQKENI. This CDR3 comprises 15 residues. V shed 3 bases and J 4 bases; nucleotides not matched to a gene: 6. The DNA of the CDR3 is TGTGCCAGCTCACCGGGACAGGGAAGTTTCTATGGCTACACCTTC. Amino acid sequence: CASSPGQGSFYGYTF.

This chain links TRBV7-2 with TRBJ2-1, with 14 bases matching TRBD2. The germline CDR1 and CDR2 sequences are SGHTA and FQGNSA. The CDR3 length is 13 residues. CDR3 sequence (DNA): TGTGCTGCAGGGACTAGCGGGAGCAATGAGCAGTTCTTC. Its protein product is CAAGTSGSNEQFF. The whole variable domain, remainder taken from reference TRBV7-2 and TRBJ2-1, is GAGVSQSPSNKVTEKGKDVELRCDPISGHTALYWYRQSLGQGLEFLIYFQGNSAPDKSGLPSDRFSAERTGGSVSTLTIQRTQQEDSAVYLCAAGTSGSNEQFFGPGTRLTVL.

This clone appeared once. The chain carries TRBV10-3 and TRBJ2-3, with 7 bases lining up with TRBD1. The length of the CDR3 is 15 residues. J was trimmed by 5 bases and V by 6 bases; bases with no gene match: 11. Looked up from germline, CDR1 is ENHRY and CDR2 is SYGVKD. DNA for the CDR3: TGTGCCATCAGCCCGGGACAGATTACAGGAGATACGCAGTATTTT. It encodes CAISPGQITGDTQYF.

The V gene is TRBV12-5, the J gene TRBJ2-6; 10 bases map to TRBD1. Losses at the gene ends were 0 bases for V and 3 bases for J; bases not matched to a gene: 23. This CDR3 region has 24 residues. Germline CDR1 reads LGHNT; CDR2 reads FRNRAP. CDR3 nucleotide sequence: TGTGCTAGTGGTTTGGTATATGGTGACCTCTTGAGGGACAGGGGTAACAGTGGGGCCAACGTCCTGACTTTC. Translating it yields CASGLVYGDLLRDRGNSGANVLTF.

For the CDR3, the DNA is TGTGCCAGCAGAGGGACAGGGACCTACAATGAGCAGTTCTTC. Its translation: CASRGTGTYNEQFF. This sequence joins TRBV28 and TRBJ2-1; TRBD1 aligns across 9 bases. From germline, CDR1 is MDHEN and CDR2 SYDVKM. V dropped 6 bases and J dropped 2; count of bases not matched to a gene: 2. This CDR3 is 14 amino acids long.

The table lists this clone with a count of one. V and J are TRBV10-3 and TRBJ1-4; 7 nucleotides align to TRBD1. This CDR3 has 14 residues. The V gene's germline CDR1 is ENHRY and CDR2 SYGVKD. The J segment lost 8 bases and the V segment lost 6 bases, leaving 9 bases of the junction unmatched. The CDR3 here is CAIRHDRDVEKLFF. CDR3 coding DNA: TGTGCCATCAGGCATGACAGGGATGTGGAAAAACTGTTTTTT.

The chain joins TRBV11-2 to TRBJ2-7, with a weak D call TRBD2 (6 bases). V was trimmed by 3 bases and J by 4 bases, leaving 13 bases between them. Germline CDR1 and CDR2: SGHAT and FQNNGV. The CDR3 contains 14 residues. The CDR3 protein is CASSLTNREYEQYF. CDR3 DNA sequence: TGTGCCAGCAGCTTGACTAACCGGGAGTACGAGCAGTACTTC.

J is TRBJ1-2 and V is TRBV7-9, with 8 bases aligning to TRBD1. The trim removed 3 bases at V and 3 bases at J, leaving 9 bases unmatched. The CDR3 has 16 residues. Germline V gene lookup returns CDR1 SEHNR and CDR2 FQNEAQ (reference sequence). This CDR3 reads CASSFGQGPGHYGYTF. The CDR3 DNA follows: TGTGCCAGCAGCTTCGGACAGGGCCCAGGTCACTATGGCTACACCTTC. The full variable domain, with the rest looked up from reference TRBV7-9 and TRBJ1-2, is DTGVSQNPRHKITKRGQNVTFRCDPISEHNRLYWYRQTLGQGPEFLTYFQNEAQLEKSRLLSDRFSAERPKGSFSTLEIQRTEQGDSAMYLCASSFGQGPGHYGYTFGSGTRLTVV.

The CDR3 DNA reads as TGTGCCAGCAGTGTGCAGATGACCGGGGAGCTGTTTTTT. Translation: CASSVQMTGELFF. The chain couples TRBV6-4 to TRBJ2-2; no clear D gene. Trimming stripped 4 bases from V and 5 bases from J, with 8 bases between. Germline CDR1 MRHNA, CDR2 SNTAGT. The CDR3 is 13 amino acids.

The chain links TRBV28 to TRBJ1-5, with a weak D call TRBD1 (5 bases). CDR3 length: 13 residues. Trimming pared 4 bases from V and 2 bases from J, leaving 6 bases between. The V gene's germline CDR1 is MDHEN and CDR2 SYDVKM. The CDR3 loop is CASSSTGNQPQHF. CDR3 DNA: TGTGCCAGCAGTTCGACAGGCAATCAGCCCCAGCATTTT.

The rearrangement joins TRBV5-1 to TRBJ2-1; 12 bases match TRBD2. Germline values: CDR1 SGHRS, CDR2 YFSETQ. With V trimmed by 1 base and J by 5 bases, 1 base remained unmatched. This CDR3 is 15 amino acids long. CDR3 in amino acids: CASSLRLAGDNEQFF. The CDR3 DNA reads TGCGCCAGCAGCTTGAGACTAGCGGGGGACAATGAGCAGTTCTTC.

The rearrangement uses TRBV4-1 and TRBJ2-1, with D possibly being TRBD2 (5 bases). The V end was cut by 2 bases, the J end by 4 bases, with 24 bases between. Germline V lookup: CDR1 MGHRA, CDR2 YSYEKL. The CDR3 consists of 19 residues. The CDR3 loop reads CASSQFLPLLEIKYNEQFF. The CDR3, as DNA: TGCGCCAGCAGCCAATTCCTACCGCTACTAGAGATTAAATACAATGAGCAGTTCTTC.

The rearrangement uses TRBV27 and TRBJ1-4; 12 nucleotides agree with TRBD1. Trimming removed 5 bases from V and 7 bases from J; junction bases left unmatched: 14. CDR3 size: 18 residues. Germline CDR1 reads MNHEY; CDR2 reads SMNVEV (reference sequence). The CDR3 DNA reads as TGTGCCAGCAGTCTCTCGGGACAGGGGGCGTTTCGTGGTGAAAAACTGTTTTTT. Protein sequence: CASSLSGQGAFRGEKLFF.